This TCR beta chain stems from a study of T cells in Graves' hyperthyroidism and ophthalmopathy (dated by TCRdb to between 2017 and 2020). Turning to the overall study: Peripheral blood was collected at initial diagnosis, before any treatment. TCR V-J signatures able to tell the groups apart were searched for in a discovery cohort of about a hundred patients, of whom more than 40 had Graves' ophthalmopathy and about 60 had stable Graves' hyperthyroidism. Prospective prediction of ophthalmopathy was tested in an independent validation cohort consisting of about 19 hyperthyroidism patients and over 15 patients who later progressed to ophthalmopathy. For training and testing, the approximately 92 patients in the discovery cohort were randomly divided in a 7:3 ratio. In six Graves' hyperthyroidism patients, the study also compared T-cell repertoires from thyroid tissue with T-cell repertoires from blood. After sampling, hyperthyroidism patients received methimazole starting at 30 mg daily, and ophthalmopathy patients received high-dose intravenous methylprednisolone. The paper describes TCR Vbeta CDR3 sequencing of about 140 peripheral blood samples, made up of some 40 ophthalmopathy patients, roughly 72 hyperthyroidism patients and 17 progressor patients. The study at large found these results: In validation, progression to ophthalmopathy was predicted by the model with about 70% sensitivity and 72.22% specificity, a median of approximately 6.5 months before onset. Most expanded thyroid clonotypes (frequency above 0.001) were also found in blood, which suggests that blood repertoires may mirror thyroid immune responses. A 13 V-J signature model separated ophthalmopathy from stable hyperthyroidism, with 87.88% sensitivity and roughly 84% specificity in cross-validation and 80%/75% in testing. Sample size was not statistically predetermined, and blinding of investigators to group allocation was not performed.

The germline V gene yields ENHRY for CDR1 and SYGVKD for CDR2. Trimming takes 7 bases off V and 6 bases off J; junction bases not matched to a gene: 0. Reading from cysteine to phenylalanine, the CDR3 counts 11 amino acids. Here the CDR3 DNA is all that survives: 33 bases in frame from base 1. This clonotype was seen a handful of times. Which antigen it targets is not known. No much larger clone exists at a distance of one base, and base qualities are not known. The TCR beta CDR3 regions were amplified from the RNA transcripts. For the first round of RT-PCR on the TCR CDR3, the HTBI primer set was used together with the Qiagen OneStep RT-PCR kit. Libraries were constructed in a second round of multiplex PCR, after which size selection and purification were performed. Sequencing of the libraries was done on an Illumina HiSeq2000 using paired-end 100 bp reads. In the paper's pipeline: SOAPnuke was used to process the raw data, removing reads that contained adapters or uncalled bases, had a mean Phred below 15, or lacked an exact match to the constant primer or identifier. COPE v1.2.5 was used to merge the high-quality paired reads, and each unique nucleotide sequence was defined as a clonotype. MiTCR v1.1 was used to align clonotypes to the IMGT TRBV, TRBD and TRBJ reference segments. The analysis was restricted to V-J combinations with a frequency above 0.0001, which together covered 99% to 99.2% of the repertoires. A TCS score was defined as the ratio between F50 (clonal expansion) and ExV (chaos), using BLOSUM62-based TCRdist between CDR3 peptides within each V-J. Welch's t-statistics and random forest reduced fewer than 600 V-J features to 13, which were used in a naive Bayes classifier (R e1071). The similarity between thyroid and blood repertoires was quantified using the Morisita-Horn index. TCRdb applied fastp at Q25 and MiXCR to the public reads, then kept only in-frame beta chains. When rows share a CDR3 protein, they turn into one entry using the most common DNA and genes. In this record, the V and J calls reflect TCRdb's handling and not the investigators' own analysis. The sample data list fewer than 650,000 distinct CDR3 sequences, and 14% to 15% of these were observed just once. The ten most abundant clones make up around 4.1% of the sample.

Moderately to severely active disease, a Clinical Activity Score of at least 3, a NOSPECS grade of at least 4, and a duration under 3 months were present in ophthalmopathy patients. Any patient with an uncontrolled infection, another autoimmune disease, pregnancy or lactation was excluded. Clinical symptoms, serum thyroxine and TRAb, thyroid ultrasound, and orbital computed tomography formed the basis for the diagnoses. Ficoll-Paque density gradient centrifugation was used to isolate PBMCs from approximately 10 ml of fresh peripheral blood. Trizol reagent was used to extract total RNA, and RNA quality was then checked on an Agilent 2100 Bioanalyzer.

The chain links TRBV10-3 with TRBJ2-7; TRBD2 fits 10 bases in the junction. The sequence was collected from a woman aged 40 to 49 with Graves' ophthalmopathy. Sequencing was carried out using blood. The DNA is TGTGCCATCACTAGCGGGGGCGAGCAGTACTTC. This codes for CAITSGGEQYF.